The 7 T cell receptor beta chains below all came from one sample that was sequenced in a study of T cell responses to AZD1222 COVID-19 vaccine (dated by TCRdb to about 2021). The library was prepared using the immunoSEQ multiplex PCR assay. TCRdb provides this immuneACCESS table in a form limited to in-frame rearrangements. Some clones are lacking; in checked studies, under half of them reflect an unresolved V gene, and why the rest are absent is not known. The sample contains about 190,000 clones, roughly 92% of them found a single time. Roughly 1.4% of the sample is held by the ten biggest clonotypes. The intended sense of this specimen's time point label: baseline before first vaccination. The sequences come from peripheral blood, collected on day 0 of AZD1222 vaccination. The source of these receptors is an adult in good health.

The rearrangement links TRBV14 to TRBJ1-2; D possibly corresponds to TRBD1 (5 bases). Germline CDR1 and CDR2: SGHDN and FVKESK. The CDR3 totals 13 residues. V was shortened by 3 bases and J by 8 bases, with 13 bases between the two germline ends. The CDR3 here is CASSHLLGGGYTF. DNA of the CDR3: TGTGCCAGCAGCCATCTTCTCGGGGGGGGCTACACCTTC.

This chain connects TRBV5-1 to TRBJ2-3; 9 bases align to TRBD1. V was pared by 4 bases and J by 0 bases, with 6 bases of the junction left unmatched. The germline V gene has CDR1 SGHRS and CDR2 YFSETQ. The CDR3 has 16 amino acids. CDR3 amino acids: CASSRDRVSSTDTQYF. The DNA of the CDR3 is TGCGCCAGCAGCAGGGACAGGGTGTCCAGCACAGATACGCAGTATTTT.

This CDR3 reads CASSQDGLHRGNSPLHF. The CDR3 nucleotides read TGTGCCAGCAGCCAAGATGGCCTACACAGGGGGAATTCACCCCTCCACTTT. V gene TRBV4-2 combines with J gene TRBJ1-6; 8 bases are shared with TRBD1. The CDR3 covers 17 residues. CDR1 and CDR2 from the germline V gene are LGHNA and YNFKEQ. The V segment lost 0 bases and the J segment 7 bases; nucleotides outside the gene matches: 8.

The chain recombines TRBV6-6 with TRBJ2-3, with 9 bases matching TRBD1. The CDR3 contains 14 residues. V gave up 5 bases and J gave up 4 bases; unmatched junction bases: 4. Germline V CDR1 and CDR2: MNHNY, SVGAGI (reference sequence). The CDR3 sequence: CASSGTGYPDTQYF. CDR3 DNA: TGTGCCAGCAGTGGGACAGGGTACCCAGATACGCAGTATTTT.

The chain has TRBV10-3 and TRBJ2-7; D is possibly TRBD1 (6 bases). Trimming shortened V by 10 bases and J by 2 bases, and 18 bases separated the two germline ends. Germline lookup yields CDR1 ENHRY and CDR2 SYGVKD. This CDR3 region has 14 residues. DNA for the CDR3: TGTGCCACCTGGACAGACACTAATCCCTACGAGCAGTACTTC. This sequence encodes CATWTDTNPYEQYF.

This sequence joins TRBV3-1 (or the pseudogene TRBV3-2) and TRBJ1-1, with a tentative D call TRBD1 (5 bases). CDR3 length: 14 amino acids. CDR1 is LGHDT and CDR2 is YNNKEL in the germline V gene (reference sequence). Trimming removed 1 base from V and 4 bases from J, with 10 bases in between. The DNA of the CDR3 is TGTGCCAGCAGCCAAGGAGGGGCCAGCACTGAAGCTTTCTTT. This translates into CASSQGGASTEAFF.

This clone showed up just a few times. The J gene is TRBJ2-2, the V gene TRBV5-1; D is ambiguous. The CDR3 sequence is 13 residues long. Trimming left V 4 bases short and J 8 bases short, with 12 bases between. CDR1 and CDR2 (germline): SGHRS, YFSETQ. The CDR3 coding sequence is TGCGCCAGCAGCCAGGCATTTATGGGGGAGCTGTTTTTT. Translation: CASSQAFMGELFF.